This entry lists 25 T cell receptor beta chains sequenced from one sample in a study of blood T cell repertoires in COVID-19. Clones were read by immunoSEQ multiplex PCR, and TCRdb kept only the in-frame ones, dropping some. In the table there are under 250,000 clones, 83% of which are singletons. What was sequenced was PBMCs or T cells enriched from blood (not recorded which). The receptors stem from a woman aged 45-65 years who had been exposed to COVID-19.

As concerns this clone: Other DNA sequences in this specimen translate into the identical CDR3. The chain employs TRBV19 and TRBJ2-3; D is unclear. Germline V gives CDR1 LNHDA, CDR2 SQIVND (reference sequence). This CDR3 has 13 amino acids. The V gene lost 1 base and the J gene lost 1 base, with 3 bases spanning the gap. CDR3 in amino acids: CASSIAGTDTQYF. The CDR3 DNA follows: TGTGCCAGTAGTATAGCTGGCACAGATACGCAGTATTTT. Drawing the rest from reference TRBV19 and TRBJ2-3, the complete variable domain is DGGITQSPKYLFRKEGQNVTLSCEQNLNHDAMYWYRQDPGQGLRLIYYSQIVNDFQKGDIAEGYSVSREKKESFPLTVTSAQKNPTAFYLCASSIAGTDTQYFGPGTRLTVL.

The chain joins TRBV24-1 to TRBJ1-4; D remains unclear. Germline V gene sequence: CDR1 KGHDR, CDR2 SFDVKD. Trimming took 2 bases from V and 0 from J, leaving 9 bases between them. CDR3 length: 16 amino acids. The CDR3 protein is CATSDSRHATNEKLFF. The CDR3, as DNA: TGTGCCACCAGTGATTCACGACACGCAACTAATGAAAAACTGTTTTTT.

The chain uses TRBV10-3 and TRBJ1-5; D is ambiguous. This CDR3 has 13 residues. V was trimmed by 6 bases and J by 3 bases, leaving 9 bases between them. CDR1 ENHRY and CDR2 SYGVKD come from the germline V gene. CDR3 protein: CAISERVNQPQHF. Written as DNA, the CDR3 is TGTGCCATCAGCGAACGGGTCAATCAGCCCCAGCATTTT.

This clone was counted a few times. The rearrangement uses TRBV10-2 and TRBJ1-6, with 8 bases lining up with TRBD1. CDR3 length: 17 amino acids. The junction had 9 bases not matched to a gene; V was cut back by 3 bases and J by 5 bases. Germline V lookup: CDR1 WSHSY, CDR2 SAAADI. CDR3 DNA: TGCGCCAGCAGTGATCTGGGACAGGAGACAAATAATTCACCCCTCCACTTT. Amino acids: CASSDLGQETNNSPLHF.

Concerning this clone: The identical CDR3 is also encoded by other nucleotide sequences in the sample. The CDR3 here is CASSSQGAGEKLFF. In nucleotides, the CDR3 is TGCGCCAGCAGCTCTCAGGGGGCCGGGGAAAAACTGTTTTTT. The chain couples TRBV5-1 to TRBJ1-4, with TRBD1 matching over 8 bases. This CDR3 is built from 14 residues. Germline V gene lookup returns CDR1 SGHRS and CDR2 YFSETQ. V dropped 3 bases and J dropped 8; count of bases not matched to a gene: 6.

This clone was seen once. The chain combines TRBV16 with TRBJ1-5, with D unclear. Looked up from germline, CDR1 is KGHSY and CDR2 is FQNENV. The CDR3 runs to 12 residues. Trimming took off 7 bases at V and 5 bases at J, with 9 bases between the two ends. The CDR3 DNA is TGTGCCAGCAAAAAAGCGCATCAGCCCCAGCATTTT. Protein sequence: CASKKAHQPQHF.

The V and J genes are TRBV7-2 and TRBJ2-1, with 8 bases aligning to TRBD1. Germline CDR1 SGHTA, CDR2 FQGNSA. V shed 0 bases and J 1 base; nucleotides not matched to a gene: 2. CDR3 length: 16 residues. DNA of the CDR3: TGTGCCAGCAGCTTAGCGAGGACAGGGTCCTACAATGAGCAGTTCTTC. Its protein is CASSLARTGSYNEQFF.

The chain uses TRBV7-2 and TRBJ2-5, with D tentatively TRBD2 (6 bases). Trimming took 0 bases from V and 0 from J, leaving 8 bases between them. The length of the CDR3 is 15 residues. Germline CDR1 reads SGHTA; CDR2 reads FQGNSA. CDR3 nucleotide sequence: TGTGCCAGCAGCTTAGCTCGGGGGAACCAAGAGACCCAGTACTTC. Protein product: CASSLARGNQETQYF.

As to this clone: Here the CDR3 omits its conserved ending phenylalanine or tryptophan, so a read error is the likely source. It is unclear where the CDR3 begins or ends on the DNA, so no DNA is shown, and the CDR3 is as TCRdb lists it. The V call is TRBV4-2, the J call TRBJ2-7; the table's D call, TRBD1, was not checked against the DNA. The length of the CDR3 is 12 amino acids, counting both ends. In germline, CDR1 is LGHNA, CDR2 YNFKEQ. CDR3 region: CASSQAWGPGYS.

The chain recombines TRBV29-1 with TRBJ1-5; 8 bases map to TRBD1. CDR1 SQVTM and CDR2 ANQGSEA come from the germline V gene. This CDR3 spans 12 amino acids. After removal of 4 bases from V and 5 bases from J, the junction contained 1 base not matched to a gene. For the CDR3, the DNA is TGCAGCGTTGGACAGGGGTATCAGCCCCAGCATTTT. It is translated as CSVGQGYQPQHF.

V and J are TRBV10-3 and TRBJ2-1, with TRBD2 matching over 13 bases. J was trimmed by 7 bases and V by 4 bases; bases with no gene match: 4. CDR3 length equals 15 residues. CDR1 and CDR2 from the germline V gene are ENHRY and SYGVKD. CDR3 amino acids: CAISAGTSGANEQFF. The CDR3, as DNA: TGTGCCATCAGTGCCGGGACTAGCGGGGCTAATGAGCAGTTCTTC.

The rearrangement links TRBV3-1 (or the pseudogene TRBV3-2) to TRBJ1-1; 10 bases fit TRBD1. This CDR3 is 14 amino acids long. V lost 1 base, J lost 7 bases, and 3 bases stayed unmatched. The germline CDR1 and CDR2 sequences are LGHDT and YNNKEL (reference sequence). CDR3: CASSQGDRGGEAFF. The CDR3 DNA follows: TGTGCCAGCAGCCAAGGGGACAGGGGAGGTGAAGCTTTCTTT.

The CDR3 nucleotides read TGTGCCAGCAGCGCCGCCCGGGACAGACAAGAGACCCAGTACTTC. It encodes CASSAARDRQETQYF. The chain has TRBV7-2 and TRBJ2-5, with TRBD1 matching over 7 bases. J lost 2 bases, V lost 5 bases, and 8 bases had no gene match. The CDR3 spans 15 residues. Germline CDR1 reads SGHTA; CDR2 reads FQGNSA.

V usage is TRBV5-4 and J usage is TRBJ2-5; 8 bases align to TRBD1. Trimming removed 2 bases from V and 5 bases from J; junction bases left unmatched: 8. The CDR3 is 15 residues long. Germline loops: CDR1 SGHNT, CDR2 YYREEE (reference sequence). The CDR3 loop is CASSFGQGFLETQYF. Here the CDR3 DNA reads TGTGCCAGCAGCTTTGGACAGGGCTTCTTGGAGACCCAGTACTTC.

This chain uses TRBV18 with TRBJ1-2; maybe TRBD1 (5 bases). V was shortened by 3 bases and J by 6 bases, with 17 bases between the two germline ends. The germline CDR1 and CDR2 sequences are KGHSH and LQKENI. This CDR3 has 15 residues. CDR3 in amino acids: CASSPDWGGDDGYTF. CDR3 sequence (DNA): TGTGCCAGCTCACCCGACTGGGGGGGTGATGATGGCTACACCTTC.

The chain is built from TRBV2 and TRBJ1-6; TRBD1 is a possible D gene (5 bases). The CDR3 sequence is 14 residues long. Germline values: CDR1 SNHLY, CDR2 FYNNEI. Trimming removed 8 bases at V and 11 bases at J, with 19 bases between. The CDR3 DNA follows: TGTGCCAGCGGGGGGAGGCAAGGGTGGACACCCCTCCACTTT. It is translated as CASGGRQGWTPLHF.

The V and J genes are TRBV4-2 and TRBJ1-2; 7 bases are a match to TRBD1. The CDR3 sequence is 15 residues long. Germline V gene data show CDR1 as LGHNA and CDR2 as YNFKEQ. The ends lost 0 bases at V and 5 bases at J; junction bases unmatched: 6. CDR3 amino acids: CASSQENRGSYGYTF. The DNA for the CDR3 is TGTGCCAGCAGCCAAGAGAACAGGGGTTCGTATGGCTACACCTTC.

This chain connects TRBV6-5 to TRBJ2-2, with D unresolved. Per germline, CDR1 MNHEY and CDR2 SVGAGI. The CDR3 is made up of 14 amino acids. V was cut by 7 bases and J by 3 bases, with 12 bases left in between. The CDR3 reads CASTLGPDTGELFF. The CDR3 bases are TGTGCCAGCACCCTCGGTCCGGACACCGGGGAGCTGTTTTTT.

The genes are TRBV6-5 and TRBJ2-5; D ambiguous. The CDR3 is 15 amino acids. Trimming shortened V by 6 bases and J by 5 bases, and 19 bases separated the two germline ends. Germline V gene lookup returns CDR1 MNHEY and CDR2 SVGAGI. The CDR3 nucleotides are TGTGCCAGCAGAACCCTTTCAGGCTTCGAGGAGACCCAGTACTTC. Amino acids: CASRTLSGFEETQYF.

V is TRBV5-1 and J is TRBJ2-1; 8 positions agree with TRBD2. The CDR3 contains 14 residues. The junction had 5 bases not matched to a gene; V was cut back by 5 bases and J by 4 bases. Germline loops: CDR1 SGHRS, CDR2 YFSETQ. The CDR3 sequence is CASSTGGPYNEQFF. Here the CDR3 DNA reads TGCGCCAGCAGTACGGGGGGGCCATACAATGAGCAGTTCTTC.

This clone appeared a few times. This chain connects TRBV18 to TRBJ1-1, with a weak D call TRBD1 (5 bases). The CDR3 runs to 13 residues. Trimming removed 5 bases at V and 1 base at J, with 8 bases between. Germline CDR1 and CDR2: KGHSH and LQKENI. The CDR3, as DNA: TGTGCCAGCTCAAAGGGGCCGAACACTGAAGCTTTCTTT. Translating it yields CASSKGPNTEAFF.

The chain couples TRBV2 to TRBJ1-3; TRBD1 matches 10 bases. Trimming removed 6 bases from V and 9 bases from J; junction bases left unmatched: 5. The V gene's germline CDR1 is SNHLY and CDR2 FYNNEI. CDR3 size: 13 residues. The CDR3 region has the DNA TGTGCCAGCAGGACAGGGGGCGACGGCACCATATATTTT. Protein sequence: CASRTGGDGTIYF.

The chain employs TRBV13 and TRBJ2-3; 8 bases map to TRBD1. V was clipped by 6 bases and J by 7 bases; unmatched bases: 12. The CDR3 has 15 amino acids. Germline V gene lookup returns CDR1 PRHDT and CDR2 FYEKMQ (reference sequence). The CDR3 DNA sequence: TGTGCCAGCAGGCTGAGTTGGACAGGGCCAAATACGCAGTATTTT. It specifies CASRLSWTGPNTQYF.

This chain uses TRBV5-8 with TRBJ2-1, with D perhaps matching TRBD1 (6 bases). CDR3 length: 16 residues. Deletions cut 7 bases from V and 8 bases from J, with 25 bases between. Germline loops: CDR1 SGHTS, CDR2 YDEGEE. This CDR3 reads CASPMERAFRGHEQFF. The CDR3 DNA is TGTGCCAGCCCTATGGAAAGGGCCTTCAGGGGTCATGAGCAGTTCTTC.

This chain uses TRBV2 with TRBJ2-7; TRBD2 aligns across 7 bases. With 6 bases clipped from V and 6 bases from J, the junction kept 11 bases outside the gene matches. Germline CDR1 SNHLY, CDR2 FYNNEI. This CDR3 region has 14 residues. CDR3 in DNA: TGTGCCAGCAGCAGCCGGGGGGTGCTTGGCGAGCAGTACTTC. This sequence encodes CASSSRGVLGEQYF.